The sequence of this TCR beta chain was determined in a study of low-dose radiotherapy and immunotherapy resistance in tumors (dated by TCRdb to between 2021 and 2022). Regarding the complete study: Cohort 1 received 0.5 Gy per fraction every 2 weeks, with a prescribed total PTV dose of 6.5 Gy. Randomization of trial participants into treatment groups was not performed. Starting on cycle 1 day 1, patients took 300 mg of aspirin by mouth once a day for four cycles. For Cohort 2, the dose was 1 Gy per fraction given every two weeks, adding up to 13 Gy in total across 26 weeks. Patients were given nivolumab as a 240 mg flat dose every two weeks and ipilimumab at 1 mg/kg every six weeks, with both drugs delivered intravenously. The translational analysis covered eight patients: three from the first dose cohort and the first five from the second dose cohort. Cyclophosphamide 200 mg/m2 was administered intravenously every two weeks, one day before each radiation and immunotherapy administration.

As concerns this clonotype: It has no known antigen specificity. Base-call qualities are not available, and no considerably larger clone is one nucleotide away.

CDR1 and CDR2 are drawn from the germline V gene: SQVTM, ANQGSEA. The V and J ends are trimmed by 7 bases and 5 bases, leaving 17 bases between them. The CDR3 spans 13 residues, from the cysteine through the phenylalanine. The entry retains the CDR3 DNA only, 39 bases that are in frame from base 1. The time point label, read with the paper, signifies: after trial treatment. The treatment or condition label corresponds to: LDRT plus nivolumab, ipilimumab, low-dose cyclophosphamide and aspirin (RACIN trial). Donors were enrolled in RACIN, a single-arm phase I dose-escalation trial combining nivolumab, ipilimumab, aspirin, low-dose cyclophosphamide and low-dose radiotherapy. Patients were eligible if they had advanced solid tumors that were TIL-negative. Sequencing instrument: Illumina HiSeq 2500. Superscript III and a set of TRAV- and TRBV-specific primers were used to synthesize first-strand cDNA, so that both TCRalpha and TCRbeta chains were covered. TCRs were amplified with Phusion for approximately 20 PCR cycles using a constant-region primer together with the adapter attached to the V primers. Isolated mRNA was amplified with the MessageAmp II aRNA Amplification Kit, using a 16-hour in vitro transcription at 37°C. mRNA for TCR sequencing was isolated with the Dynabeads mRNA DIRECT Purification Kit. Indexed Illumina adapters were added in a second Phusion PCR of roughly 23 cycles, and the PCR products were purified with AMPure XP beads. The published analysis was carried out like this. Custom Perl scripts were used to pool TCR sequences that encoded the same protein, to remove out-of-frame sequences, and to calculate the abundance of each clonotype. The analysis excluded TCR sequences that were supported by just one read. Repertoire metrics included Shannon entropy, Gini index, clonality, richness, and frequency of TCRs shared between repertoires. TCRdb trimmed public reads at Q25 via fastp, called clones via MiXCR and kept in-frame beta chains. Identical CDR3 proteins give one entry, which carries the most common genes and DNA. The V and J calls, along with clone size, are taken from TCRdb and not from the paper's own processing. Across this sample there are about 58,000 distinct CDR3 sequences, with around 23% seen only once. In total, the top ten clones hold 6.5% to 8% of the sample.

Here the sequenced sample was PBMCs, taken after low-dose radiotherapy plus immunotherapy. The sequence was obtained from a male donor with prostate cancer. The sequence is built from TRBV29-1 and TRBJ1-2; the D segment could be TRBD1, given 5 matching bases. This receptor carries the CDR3 CSARIAGEYGYTF. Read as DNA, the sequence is TGCAGCGCGCGGATTGCGGGGGAATATGGCTACACCTTC.